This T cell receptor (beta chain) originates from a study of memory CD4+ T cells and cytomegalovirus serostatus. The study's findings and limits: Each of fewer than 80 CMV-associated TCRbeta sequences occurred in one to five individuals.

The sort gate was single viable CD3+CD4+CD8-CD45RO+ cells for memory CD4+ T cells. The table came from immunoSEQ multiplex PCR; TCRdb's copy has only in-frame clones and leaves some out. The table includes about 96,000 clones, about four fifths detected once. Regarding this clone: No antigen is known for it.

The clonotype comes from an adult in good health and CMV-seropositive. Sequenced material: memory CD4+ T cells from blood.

CDR3 loop: CASTIGGATGGETQYF. Here the CDR3 DNA reads TGTGCCAGCACCATAGGAGGGGCAACGGGGGGAGAGACCCAGTACTTC. This chain uses TRBV28 with TRBJ2-5; 7 bases are shared with TRBD2. The CDR3 length is 16 residues. Per the germline V gene, CDR1 is MDHEN and CDR2 is SYDVKM. V was clipped by 7 bases and J by 4 bases; unmatched bases: 15.